These 27 T cell receptor beta chains came from one sample sequenced in a study of T-cell memory formation after mild COVID-19. One entry per CDR3 protein results from TCRdb running MiXCR on the 5' RACE reads. The sample contains hundreds of thousands of distinct CDR3 sequences, nearly 25% of which appear only once. Material: PBMCs or a T cell subset sorted from them (not recorded which). All receptors derive from an adult woman who had mild COVID-19 (a few samples of this study predate the infection). Cell type and time point are not known.

A few counts support this clonotype. This sequence joins TRBV20-1 and TRBJ2-3, with 10 bases matching TRBD2. The CDR3 totals 16 residues. Germline CDR1 DFQATT, CDR2 SNEGSKA (reference sequence). Trimming at V came to 3 bases and at J to 2 bases, leaving 8 bases not matched to a gene. CDR3 region: CSASAVTSGVTDTQYF. In DNA form, the CDR3 reads TGCAGTGCTAGTGCGGTAACTAGCGGGGTCACAGATACGCAGTATTTT.

This clonotype was picked up a small number of times. The chain carries TRBV7-2 and TRBJ2-5; 8 positions agree with TRBD1. The CDR3 is made up of 16 amino acids. CDR1 SGHTA and CDR2 FQGNSA come from the germline V gene. Trimming cost V 2 bases and J 2 bases; bases outside gene matches: 7. CDR3 bases: TGTGCCAGCAGCTTATCCGCAGGGGGCGTACAAGAGACCCAGTACTTC. Protein sequence: CASSLSAGGVQETQYF.

This clonotype was seen many times. V usage is TRBV11-3 and J usage is TRBJ1-1, with D unresolved. Deletions cut 3 bases from V and 2 bases from J, with 1 base between. The germline V gene has CDR1 SGHNT and CDR2 YENEEA. CDR3 length: 11 amino acids. This CDR3 is CASSFNTEAFF. The CDR3, as DNA: TGTGCCAGCAGCTTCAACACTGAAGCTTTCTTT. Full variable domain (outside the CDR3, taken from reference TRBV11-3 and TRBJ1-1): EAGVVQSPRYKIIEKKQPVAFWCNPISGHNTLYWYLQNLGQGPELLIRYENEEAVDDSQLPKDRFSAERLKGVDSTLKIQPAELGDSAVYLCASSFNTEAFFGQGTRLTVV.

The chain has TRBV24-1 and TRBJ1-1; 7 bases are shared with TRBD1. The CDR3 loop spans 13 amino acids. CDR1 is KGHDR, CDR2 SFDVKD, per germline. The V and J ends lost 4 bases and 3 bases, in that order; junction bases with no gene match: 1. The CDR3 loop reads CATSDGQDTEAFF. The CDR3 region has the DNA TGTGCCACCAGTGACGGACAGGACACTGAAGCTTTCTTT.

The V call is TRBV12-3 or TRBV12-4, the J call TRBJ2-5; TRBD2 might be the D (7 bases). Trimming pared 6 bases from V and 4 bases from J, leaving 12 bases between. The CDR3 extends over 13 amino acids. In DNA, the CDR3 is TGTGCCAGCAGGCCTAGGGGGGGAGAGACCCAGTACTTC. It codes for CASRPRGGETQYF.

The V and J genes are TRBV7-2 and TRBJ2-7; perhaps TRBD2 as D (6 bases). CDR1 SGHTA and CDR2 FQGNSA come from the germline V gene. Trimming removed 5 bases at V and 6 bases at J, with 20 bases between. The CDR3 spans 15 residues. The CDR3 coding sequence is TGTGCCAGCAGCGATCGCGGGACGCTCTCCCGCGAGCAGTACTTC. Protein product: CASSDRGTLSREQYF.

This chain links TRBV7-6 with TRBJ2-7, with 8 bases fitting TRBD1. This CDR3 has 14 residues. The germline V gene encodes CDR1 SGHVS and CDR2 FNYEAQ. The trim removed 8 bases at V and 2 bases at J, leaving 8 bases unmatched. CDR3: CASAPGQATYEQYF. CDR3 in DNA: TGTGCCAGCGCACCGGGACAGGCCACCTACGAGCAGTACTTC.

The gene calls are TRBV21-1 and TRBJ1-2. TRBV21-1 corresponds to a pseudogene. This CDR3 spans 15 amino acids. CDR3 nucleotides: TGTGCCAGCAGCAAAGTTGAGGGTTTTACTCACGGCTACACCTTC. Its translation: CASSKVEGFTHGYTF.

The rearrangement uses TRBV13 and TRBJ2-7, with TRBD1 as a possible D gene (6 bases). V dropped 6 bases and J dropped 5 bases, with 11 bases sitting between them. Germline V CDR1 and CDR2: PRHDT, FYEKMQ (reference sequence). The CDR3 is 12 residues long. The CDR3 coding sequence is TGTGCCAGCAGTCCCAAGGGGGACGAGCAGTACTTC. Its protein product is CASSPKGDEQYF. Full variable domain (outside the CDR3, taken from reference TRBV13 and TRBJ2-7): AAGVIQSPRHLIKEKRETATLKCYPIPRHDTVYWYQQGPGQDPQFLISFYEKMQSDKGSIPDRFSAQQFSDYHSELNMSSLELGDSALYFCASSPKGDEQYFGPGTRLTVT.

The rearrangement links TRBV28 to TRBJ2-5, with D possibly being TRBD1 (8 bases). The CDR3 is 14 amino acids. Germline V gene sequence: CDR1 MDHEN, CDR2 SYDVKM. V dropped 5 bases and J dropped 1 base, with 11 bases sitting between them. CDR3 sequence reads: CASSTGGGQETQYF. CDR3 bases: TGTGCCAGCAGTACAGGGGGGGGCCAAGAGACCCAGTACTTC. Full variable domain (remainder filled in from reference TRBV28 and TRBJ2-5): DVKVTQSSRYLVKRTGEKVFLECVQDMDHENMFWYRQDPGLGLRLIYFSYDVKMKEKGDIPEGYSVSREKKERFSLILESASTNQTSMYLCASSTGGGQETQYFGPGTRLLVL.

The V call is TRBV27, the J call TRBJ2-3; 9 bases are a match to TRBD2. V lost 6 bases and J lost 2; bases outside the gene matches: 6. This CDR3 is 15 amino acids long. Germline CDR1 is MNHEY and CDR2 is SMNVEV (reference sequence). The CDR3, as DNA: TGTGCCAGCAGCCTTAGCGGGAGAGTCACAGATACGCAGTATTTT. Amino acids: CASSLSGRVTDTQYF.

The chain links TRBV6-2 or TRBV6-3 to TRBJ1-5, with no clear D. There are 13 residues in the CDR3. Trimming cost V 2 bases and J 5 bases, with 7 bases left between them. Germline CDR1 MNHEY, CDR2 SVGEGT. Here the CDR3 reads CASSYRRDQPQHF. The CDR3 DNA sequence: TGTGCCAGCAGTTACCGACGGGATCAGCCCCAGCATTTT.

The chain links TRBV12-3 or TRBV12-4 to TRBJ2-7; no definite D call. The CDR3 is made up of 12 amino acids. The germline V and J ends were trimmed by 1 base and 6 bases, with 7 bases remaining between them. The CDR3 region is CASSLGGSEQYF. The DNA for the CDR3 is TGTGCCAGCAGTTTAGGGGGTTCCGAGCAGTACTTC.

This clonotype was detected many times. A read error may account for a junction end that differs from germline. This chain connects TRBV5-1 to TRBJ2-3; 8 bases line up with TRBD1. This CDR3 has 14 residues. Germline V gives CDR1 SGHRS, CDR2 YFSETQ. This CDR3 reads CASSSTGGTDTQYF. CDR3 sequence (DNA): TGTGCCAGCAGCTCTACAGGGGGTACAGATACGCAGTATTTT.

This clonotype came up a few times. This chain connects TRBV29-1 to TRBJ2-6; unclear D gene. The CDR3 spans 13 residues. V dropped 5 bases and J dropped 0 bases, with 5 bases sitting between them. The V gene's germline CDR1 is SQVTM and CDR2 ANQGSEA. The CDR3 loop reads CSVRPSGANVLTF. DNA for the CDR3: TGCAGCGTTCGCCCCTCTGGGGCCAACGTCCTGACTTTC.

This clonotype has just a few counts. The chain is built from TRBV24-1 and TRBJ2-7, with D unresolved. CDR1 and CDR2 (germline): KGHDR, SFDVKD. This CDR3 region has 13 residues. Deletions cut 7 bases from V and 0 bases from J, with 9 bases between. The CDR3 nucleotides read TGTGCCACCAGCGCGAGTGGCTCCTACGAGCAGTACTTC. It specifies CATSASGSYEQYF.

The chain links TRBV20-1 to TRBJ2-7; TRBD2 matches 9 bases. CDR1 is DFQATT, CDR2 SNEGSKA, per germline (reference sequence). The J segment lost 4 bases and the V segment lost 5 bases, leaving 9 bases of the junction unmatched. The CDR3 totals 14 residues. The CDR3, as DNA: TGCAGTGCTCTTAAGCTAGCGGGACCATACGAGCAGTACTTC. Amino acids: CSALKLAGPYEQYF.

In nucleotides, the CDR3 is TGTGCCAGCAGCGACGGACAGGGGAGCTCCTACAATGAGCAGTTCTTC. It specifies CASSDGQGSSYNEQFF. V is TRBV7-6 and J is TRBJ2-1; 9 nucleotides agree with TRBD1. Losses at the gene ends were 5 bases for V and 0 bases for J; bases not matched to a gene: 5. Germline-derived CDR1 and CDR2 are SGHVS and FNYEAQ. This CDR3 is 16 amino acids long.

This clonotype was picked up a small number of times. The genes are TRBV12-3 or TRBV12-4 and TRBJ2-2, with 9 bases matching TRBD2. V gave up 3 bases and J gave up 5 bases; unmatched junction bases: 13. The CDR3 spans 18 residues. This CDR3 reads CASSLGYLAGAGTGELFF. The CDR3 DNA sequence: TGTGCCAGCAGTTTGGGGTATTTAGCGGGAGCAGGAACCGGGGAGCTGTTTTTT.

This rearrangement joins TRBV9 to TRBJ2-5; D remains ambiguous. CDR1 and CDR2 from the germline V gene are SGDLS and YYNGEE. Trimming shortened V by 0 bases and J by 5 bases, and 5 bases separated the two germline ends. The CDR3 loop spans 12 amino acids. CDR3 DNA: TGTGCCAGCAGCGTAGTAGGGGAGACCCAGTACTTC. This gives the protein CASSVVGETQYF.

V is TRBV27 and J is TRBJ2-2; 9 bases match TRBD1. Germline lookup yields CDR1 MNHEY and CDR2 SMNVEV (reference sequence). There are 16 residues in the CDR3. V was clipped by 8 bases and J by 7 bases; unmatched bases: 14. The CDR3 nucleotides read TGTGCCAGCGGTGGGGGGGGGACAGGGTATCACGGGGAGCTGTTTTTT. Amino acids: CASGGGGTGYHGELFF.

About this clonotype: The junction shows a germline mismatch at one end, possibly a read error. Here the CDR3 DNA reads TGTTCCAGCAGTTTCAGGGGTATGTACGAGCAGTACTTC. This translates into CSSSFRGMYEQYF. This chain joins TRBV27 and TRBJ2-7, with D maybe TRBD1 (6 bases). In germline, CDR1 is MNHEY, CDR2 SMNVEV (reference sequence). The CDR3 is made up of 13 amino acids.

In this sample, this clonotype turned up once. The rearrangement links TRBV5-6 to TRBJ2-1; the match to TRBD2 covers 10 bases. CDR3 size: 14 residues. Germline lookup yields CDR1 SGHDT and CDR2 YYEEEE. The V gene end was trimmed by 5 bases and the J gene end by 6 bases; junction bases not matched to a gene: 5. CDR3 DNA sequence: TGTGCCAGCAGACGGACTAGCGGATTCAATGAGCAGTTCTTC. Translated, it gives CASRRTSGFNEQFF.

This clonotype was counted only a few times. V and J are TRBV4-2 and TRBJ2-5; D call uncertain. The V end was cut by 4 bases, the J end by 2 bases, with 14 bases between. Looked up from germline, CDR1 is LGHNA and CDR2 is YNFKEQ. The CDR3 has 15 residues. The CDR3 sequence is CASSPPTTAQETQYF. Written as DNA, the CDR3 is TGTGCCAGCAGCCCTCCAACTACAGCACAAGAGACCCAGTACTTC.

This clonotype was picked up a small number of times. This sequence joins TRBV7-9 and TRBJ1-3, with a possible D match to TRBD1 (6 bases). Germline CDR1 SEHNR, CDR2 FQNEAQ (reference sequence). There are 16 residues in the CDR3. V was cut by 3 bases and J by 0 bases, with 12 bases left in between. CDR3 in DNA: TGTGCCAGCAGCTTGGGGACACCTAGCTCTGGAAACACCATATATTTT. Protein: CASSLGTPSSGNTIYF.

The chain recombines TRBV6-5 with TRBJ2-7; TRBD1 might be the D (5 bases). This CDR3 region has 14 residues. V was clipped by 5 bases and J by 6 bases, with 17 bases between them. The germline V gene has CDR1 MNHEY and CDR2 SVGAGI. The CDR3 loop is CASSDAVTVSEQYF. CDR3 DNA: TGTGCCAGCAGTGACGCTGTGACAGTCTCCGAGCAGTACTTC.

This chain links TRBV23-1 with TRBJ1-1; 10 nucleotides align to TRBD1. TRBV23-1 counts as an open reading frame of uncertain function. The CDR3 runs 19 residues. J gave up 0 bases and V 6 bases, and 16 bases lay outside the gene matches. CDR3 amino acids: CASSFPGDRGLGMNTEAFF. DNA for the CDR3: TGCGCCAGCAGCTTCCCTGGAGACAGGGGGCTGGGGATGAACACTGAAGCTTTCTTT.